Detailed here is one T cell receptor (beta chain). These data are taken from a study of blood T cell repertoires in COVID-19. Study at large: Samples of COVID-19 (acute and convalescent) were obtained from the United States, Italy and Spain. The cDNA or gDNA used as material had been derived from T cells, B-cell-depleted T cells, or PBMCs.

Trimming stripped 5 bases from V and 8 bases from J, with 15 bases between. Germline V lookup: CDR1 SEHNR, CDR2 FQNEAQ (reference sequence). The CDR3 is 13 amino acids. Libraries were prepared by immunoSEQ multiplex PCR; TCRdb keeps only in-frame clonotypes and omits some of them. The profile shows under 150,000 clones, about 92% of them singletons. The chain joins TRBV7-9 to TRBJ1-2; D is undetermined. The sample consisted of peripheral blood. The clonotype comes from a man aged 55 to 70 with COVID-19, enrolled during active disease. The CDR3 DNA reads as TGTGCCAGCAGCCAGGAATTTTCCGGCGGCTACACCTTC. It is translated as CASSQEFSGGYTF.